Following are 32 T cell receptor beta chains from one sample sequenced in a study of beta chain features in type 1 diabetes. What was sequenced were expressed TCRB transcripts, since all of the isolated RNA had been reverse transcribed. Sequenced by immunoSEQ multiplex PCR; TCRdb stores in-frame clones only, minus some. This sample carries about 25,000 clones, around 68% of them seen once, and the ten largest clones take roughly 1.1%. The study, taken as a whole, reports: Shorter TCRB CDR3s, moderately but significantly so, were found in Type 1 diabetes patients in all four CD4+ subsets.

Which antigens these TCRs recognize remains unknown. Sequenced: stem cell memory CD4+ T cells from blood. The receptor source for this set is a woman in her 40s with type 1 diabetes.

J is TRBJ2-1 and V is TRBV7-3; TRBD2 might be the D (5 bases). With 1 base removed from V and 9 bases from J, the gap between germline ends came to 10 bases. CDR3 size: 13 residues. Germline CDR1 is SGHTA and CDR2 is FQGTGA. Here the CDR3 reads CASSLRWAGEQFF. The CDR3 DNA sequence: TGTGCCAGCAGCTTAAGATGGGCGGGTGAGCAGTTCTTC.

The chain joins TRBV18 to TRBJ2-7; 8 positions agree with TRBD2. This CDR3 is built from 13 residues. Germline loops: CDR1 KGHSH, CDR2 LQKENI. V dropped 3 bases and J dropped 5; count of bases not matched to a gene: 3. The CDR3 region is CASSPGTSDEQYF. As DNA, the CDR3 is TGTGCCAGCTCACCCGGGACTAGTGACGAGCAGTACTTC.

The chain uses TRBV29-1 and TRBJ2-5; 9 nucleotides line up with TRBD1. V was pared by 4 bases and J by 4 bases, with 10 bases of the junction left unmatched. The CDR3 totals 15 residues. CDR1 and CDR2 from the germline V gene are SQVTM and ANQGSEA. CDR3 in amino acids: CSVAAGTGSGETQYF. CDR3 in DNA: TGCAGCGTTGCCGCAGGGACAGGGAGTGGAGAGACCCAGTACTTC.

As for this clone: One end of the junction varies from germline; a read error may be responsible. Here the CDR3 reads CASSSVAGGPRF. CDR3 DNA sequence: TGTGCCAGCAGCTCCGTGGCGGGGGGTCCCCGCTTC. This chain uses TRBV7-3 with TRBJ1-2; D is possibly TRBD1 (5 bases). Per germline, CDR1 SGHTA and CDR2 FQGTGA. CDR3 size: 12 residues.

This sequence joins TRBV9 and TRBJ1-4, with TRBD1 matching 7 bases. The CDR3 length is 14 residues. Germline V gene lookup returns CDR1 SGDLS and CDR2 YYNGEE. V lost 1 base to trimming and J lost 8 bases; unmatched junction nucleotides: 5. This CDR3 reads CASSVRGTAEKLFF. In DNA, the CDR3 is TGTGCCAGCAGCGTAAGGGGGACAGCGGAAAAACTGTTTTTT.

This clone appeared a few times. The chain is built from TRBV10-3 and TRBJ1-5, with 8 bases fitting TRBD1. J gave up 4 bases and V 6 bases, and 2 bases lay outside the gene matches. Germline CDR1 and CDR2: ENHRY and SYGVKD. The CDR3 has 13 amino acids. CDR3 DNA sequence: TGTGCCATCAGCGGGACAGGTAATCAGCCCCAGCATTTT. Its protein is CAISGTGNQPQHF.

V is TRBV5-1 and J is TRBJ1-2; D remains ambiguous. CDR1 and CDR2 from the germline V gene are SGHRS and YFSETQ. V was cut by 4 bases and J by 6 bases, with 16 bases left in between. The CDR3 totals 14 residues. The CDR3 region is CASSREEGVDGYTF. DNA for the CDR3: TGCGCCAGCAGCCGGGAGGAGGGAGTGGATGGCTACACCTTC.

This clone occurred a few times. The chain uses TRBV5-1 and TRBJ1-2; tentative D call: TRBD1 (5 bases). In germline, CDR1 is SGHRS, CDR2 YFSETQ. V lost 0 bases and J 4 bases, leaving 16 bases between the germline ends. This CDR3 has 16 amino acids. The CDR3 coding sequence is TGCGCCAGCAGCTTGGTGACTGGGGCCGTCAGCTATGGCTACACCTTC. It encodes CASSLVTGAVSYGYTF.

V usage is TRBV10-3 and J usage is TRBJ2-2, with D tentatively TRBD2 (6 bases). V lost 0 bases and J lost 5, with 19 bases in between. Germline loops: CDR1 ENHRY, CDR2 SYGVKD. This CDR3 has 18 residues. The CDR3 loop is CAISESSVWGVGTGELFF. The CDR3 nucleotides are TGTGCCATCAGTGAGTCGAGCGTATGGGGGGTCGGAACCGGGGAGCTGTTTTTT.

In its sample, this clone was seen a few times. Compared with germline, one end of the junction differs, possibly owing to a read error. V gene TRBV5-1 combines with J gene TRBJ1-4, with D hard to call. Germline values: CDR1 SGHRS, CDR2 YFSETQ. The CDR3 contains 15 residues. CDR3 DNA: TGCGCCAGCAGTAGAGGGCTCCAGCCTAACGAAAAACTGTTTTTT. Its protein is CASSRGLQPNEKLFF.

This sequence joins TRBV29-1 and TRBJ2-1; 9 bases align to TRBD2. The V gene's germline CDR1 is SQVTM and CDR2 ANQGSEA. CDR3 length equals 13 residues. The V gene end was trimmed by 7 bases and the J gene end by 9 bases; junction bases not matched to a gene: 10. The CDR3 DNA is TGCAGCGCTGCGCGCGGGAGGGCCGCTGAGCAGTTCTTC. It yields the protein CSAARGRAAEQFF.

The chain links TRBV7-2 to TRBJ2-5; 10 bases agree with TRBD2. The J call may not be correct, given that the DNA end is closer to TRBJ2-7. This CDR3 has 17 amino acids. Germline CDR1 is SGHTA and CDR2 is FQGNSA. The CDR3 DNA follows: TGTGCCAGCAGCTTAATGGCGGCTAGCGGGAGCTCCTACGAGCAGTACTTC. It is translated as CASSLMAASGSSYEQYF.

The J gene is TRBJ2-7, the V gene TRBV19, with TRBD2 identical over 7 bases. Germline trimming cut 6 bases from V and 4 bases from J; bases unmatched to any gene: 9. This CDR3 comprises 14 residues. Germline assignment: CDR1 LNHDA and CDR2 SQIVND (reference sequence). CDR3 in amino acids: CASRLRSGTYEQYF. The CDR3 bases are TGTGCCAGTAGACTCAGGAGCGGGACTTACGAGCAGTACTTC.

The rearrangement links TRBV27 to TRBJ2-2, with 9 bases fitting TRBD1. Germline assignment: CDR1 MNHEY and CDR2 SMNVEV (reference sequence). This CDR3 is built from 19 residues. The ends lost 8 bases at V and 4 bases at J; junction bases unmatched: 20. CDR3 DNA sequence: TGTGCCAGCTTCGGGGGGACAGGGCTCCGGGACTCGATCACCGGGGAGCTGTTTTTT. It translates to CASFGGTGLRDSITGELFF.

This chain uses TRBV4-1 with TRBJ1-5; the match to TRBD1 covers 8 bases. The CDR3 runs 19 residues. Germline V gene data show CDR1 as MGHRA and CDR2 as YSYEKL. The V and J ends lost 2 bases and 2 bases, in that order; junction bases with no gene match: 14. This CDR3 is CASSQTPPGQASGNQPQHF. The CDR3, as DNA: TGCGCCAGCAGCCAAACGCCCCCGGGACAGGCATCGGGCAATCAGCCCCAGCATTTT.

The CDR3 DNA sequence: TGTGCCAGCTCACCAGACCGAGGGCGAAATGAAAAACTGTTTTTT. This gives the protein CASSPDRGRNEKLFF. The chain combines TRBV18 with TRBJ1-4; D is ambiguous. The V end lost 2 bases, the J end lost 5 bases, and 12 bases lay between the germline ends. CDR3 length equals 15 residues. In germline, CDR1 is KGHSH, CDR2 LQKENI.

V and J are TRBV19 and TRBJ2-1; possible D gene TRBD1, 5 bases. Germline V gene lookup returns CDR1 LNHDA and CDR2 SQIVND (reference sequence). This CDR3 region has 16 residues. V was trimmed by 3 bases and J by 0 bases, leaving 12 bases between them. CDR3 in amino acids: CASSIQGGSSYNEQFF. CDR3 in DNA: TGTGCCAGTAGTATTCAGGGCGGAAGCTCCTACAATGAGCAGTTCTTC.

The chain employs TRBV28 and TRBJ2-7, with D possibly TRBD1 on 6 matching bases. Germline CDR1 reads MDHEN; CDR2 reads SYDVKM. Trimming left V 10 bases short and J 2 bases short, with 18 bases between. The CDR3 has 14 amino acids. CDR3 DNA: TGTGCCATCACCCCCCGGGACACCACCTACGAGCAGTACTTC. Protein: CAITPRDTTYEQYF.

The chain uses TRBV5-1 and TRBJ2-5; D is perhaps TRBD2 (5 bases). The germline V and J ends were trimmed by 4 bases and 2 bases, with 15 bases remaining between them. The CDR3 extends over 15 amino acids. The V gene's germline CDR1 is SGHRS and CDR2 YFSETQ. The CDR3 DNA is TGCGCCAGCAGCCGGCTACCGGGGTATCAAGAGACCCAGTACTTC. Translated: CASSRLPGYQETQYF.

This clone was recorded only once. This chain uses TRBV5-1 with TRBJ2-2, with 7 nucleotides matching TRBD2. The CDR3 is made up of 14 amino acids. Germline V gene lookup returns CDR1 SGHRS and CDR2 YFSETQ. With 6 bases clipped from V and 1 base from J, the junction kept 3 bases outside the gene matches. Here the CDR3 DNA reads TGCGCCAGCATTCTAGCGGAGAACACCGGGGAGCTGTTTTTT. It encodes CASILAENTGELFF.

There are a few counts of this clone. This chain connects TRBV7-2 to TRBJ1-3; D possibly corresponds to TRBD1 (5 bases). The CDR3 runs to 15 residues. The germline CDR1 and CDR2 sequences are SGHTA and FQGNSA. Trimming cost V 5 bases and J 4 bases, with 15 bases left between them. The CDR3 DNA follows: TGTGCCAGCAGCGGGCAGGGAAACCCAGGAAACACCATATATTTT. Translated: CASSGQGNPGNTIYF.

This clone was found a few times. The chain uses TRBV7-9 and TRBJ2-3, with D possibly being TRBD1 (6 bases). With 5 bases removed from V and 0 bases from J, the gap between germline ends came to 15 bases. CDR3 length: 16 residues. Germline V gene data show CDR1 as SEHNR and CDR2 as FQNEAQ (reference sequence). In DNA, the CDR3 is TGTGCCAGCAGCCCTCGGGGCAGGGGTAGCACAGATACGCAGTATTTT. It encodes CASSPRGRGSTDTQYF.

This sequence joins TRBV5-6 and TRBJ1-6; D is undetermined. Germline CDR1 and CDR2: SGHDT and YYEEEE. The germline V and J ends were trimmed by 1 base and 10 bases, with 9 bases remaining between them. The CDR3 loop spans 13 amino acids. The CDR3 nucleotides are TGTGCCAGCAGCTTGTCCGGTCTCTCACCCCTCCACTTT. This translates into CASSLSGLSPLHF.

V and J are TRBV5-1 and TRBJ2-1, with 8 bases lining up with TRBD2. Germline V gene data show CDR1 as SGHRS and CDR2 as YFSETQ. J gave up 0 bases and V 0 bases, and 11 bases lay outside the gene matches. CDR3 size: 19 residues. In DNA form, the CDR3 reads TGCGCCAGCAGCTTGGCTTACGCGGGGGGCTCCAGCTCCTACAATGAGCAGTTCTTC. As protein: CASSLAYAGGSSSYNEQFF.

The rearrangement links TRBV7-2 to TRBJ2-2; TRBD1 matches 9 bases. The CDR3 extends over 17 amino acids. V lost 5 bases and J lost 1; bases outside the gene matches: 8. Germline-derived CDR1 and CDR2 are SGHTA and FQGNSA. CDR3 nucleotide sequence: TGTGCCAGCAGCGCGTCCGGGACAGGGAGGAACACCGGGGAGCTGTTTTTT. Amino acid sequence: CASSASGTGRNTGELFF.

A few counts support this clone. This chain's CDR3 is CASRGAAKNIQYF. The CDR3 nucleotides are TGTGCCAGCAGGGGGGCGGCCAAAAACATTCAGTACTTC. The gene calls are TRBV28 and TRBJ2-4, with a weak D call TRBD1 (6 bases). The germline V gene has CDR1 MDHEN and CDR2 SYDVKM. CDR3 length: 13 residues. V gave up 6 bases and J gave up 1 base, with 7 bases separating them.

The chain couples TRBV19 to TRBJ1-1, with D perhaps TRBD1 (5 bases). This CDR3 region has 15 residues. V was clipped by 4 bases and J by 8 bases, with 20 bases between them. Germline V gene sequence: CDR1 LNHDA, CDR2 SQIVND (reference sequence). The CDR3 here is CASSSGSSGWGEAFF. CDR3 coding DNA: TGTGCCAGTAGTAGCGGGTCTAGCGGATGGGGCGAAGCTTTCTTT.

The V and J genes are TRBV19 and TRBJ1-2; D is uncertain. The V end was cut by 8 bases, the J end by 4 bases, with 14 bases between. The CDR3 is 13 residues long. Germline CDR1 reads LNHDA; CDR2 reads SQIVND (reference sequence). CDR3 loop: CASSTPGGYGYTF. As DNA, the CDR3 is TGTGCCAGTTCCACCCCTGGAGGCTATGGCTACACCTTC.

V gene TRBV6-5 combines with J gene TRBJ2-2; D may be TRBD2 (6 bases). V was clipped by 2 bases and J by 7 bases, with 14 bases between them. The CDR3 consists of 15 residues. Germline V CDR1 and CDR2: MNHEY, SVGAGI. DNA of the CDR3: TGTGCCAGCAGTTACGTTATCGGGGGAGGCGGGGAGCTGTTTTTT. This encodes CASSYVIGGGGELFF.

V usage is TRBV4-2 and J usage is TRBJ2-5; 7 nucleotides line up with TRBD1. CDR1 LGHNA and CDR2 YNFKEQ come from the germline V gene. CDR3 size: 15 residues. V trimming: 1 base; J trimming: 2 bases; junction bases outside the gene matches: 4. The CDR3 protein is CASSQVGQQQETQYF. CDR3 DNA sequence: TGTGCCAGCAGCCAAGTGGGACAGCAGCAAGAGACCCAGTACTTC.

Remarks on this clone: Sequence at one end of the junction differs from germline and may be a read error. The chain links TRBV5-4 to TRBJ1-2; D gene uncertain. Germline loops: CDR1 SGHNT, CDR2 YYREEE (reference sequence). There are 15 residues in the CDR3. CDR3 in amino acids: CASSQDLQFNYGYTF. The DNA for the CDR3 is TGCGCCAGCAGCCAAGACCTACAGTTTAACTATGGCTACACCTTC.

The chain recombines TRBV5-1 with TRBJ2-1; TRBD2 matches 9 bases. The germline V gene encodes CDR1 SGHRS and CDR2 YFSETQ. This CDR3 spans 15 amino acids. After removal of 2 bases from V and 3 bases from J, the junction contained 3 bases not matched to a gene. The CDR3 DNA sequence: TGCGCCAGCAGCTTACTGACTAGCGGCTACAATGAGCAGTTCTTC. Its translation: CASSLLTSGYNEQFF.